Shown below are 23 T cell receptor beta chains from a single sample sequenced in a study of high-grade serous ovarian cancer treatment subgroups. Here immunoSEQ multiplex PCR was the method, and the copy in TCRdb shows in-frame clones only, minus some. This table has approximately 36,000 clones, 79% appearing once. Tumor samples were taken before definitive surgery or chemotherapy. What was sequenced was tumor tissue. These receptors were collected from a human donor with high-grade serous ovarian cancer.

This chain uses TRBV28 with TRBJ2-5, with no clear D. Germline-derived CDR1 and CDR2 are MDHEN and SYDVKM. Trimming removed 6 bases from V and 5 bases from J, with 7 bases in between. This CDR3 is built from 11 residues. The CDR3 spells CASSRLETQYF. CDR3 in DNA: TGTGCCAGCAGCAGGTTGGAGACCCAGTACTTC.

The V and J genes are TRBV4-3 and TRBJ2-1, with D maybe TRBD1 (5 bases). V was pared by 0 bases and J by 7 bases, with 16 bases between. Germline CDR1 LGHNA, CDR2 YSLEER. The CDR3 runs 16 residues. Written as DNA, the CDR3 is TGCGCCAGCAGCCAAGAATGGACCCAGGGTTTGAATGAGCAGTTCTTC. It specifies CASSQEWTQGLNEQFF.

The V and J genes are TRBV4-1 and TRBJ2-7, with D unresolved. This CDR3 spans 13 amino acids. Germline V gene data show CDR1 as MGHRA and CDR2 as YSYEKL. V shed 0 bases and J shed 4 bases, with 7 bases lying between them. The CDR3 is CASSQDSEYEQYF. The CDR3 bases are TGCGCCAGCAGCCAAGATAGTGAGTACGAGCAGTACTTC.

This chain connects TRBV5-5 to TRBJ1-1; TRBD1 aligns across 7 bases. Germline CDR1 reads SGHKS; CDR2 reads YYEKEE (reference sequence). This CDR3 contains 14 residues. Germline trimming cut 4 bases from V and 0 bases from J; bases unmatched to any gene: 3. Here the CDR3 reads CASSRQGVNTEAFF. CDR3 nucleotides: TGTGCCAGCAGCCGTCAGGGGGTGAACACTGAAGCTTTCTTT.

Here the CDR3 reads CASRRPRGQGNNEQFF. CDR3 nucleotides: TGTGCCAGCAGACGACCTAGGGGACAGGGAAACAATGAGCAGTTCTTC. The chain links TRBV27 to TRBJ2-1; TRBD1 matches 9 bases. The length of the CDR3 is 16 residues. After removal of 6 bases from V and 5 bases from J, the junction contained 11 bases not matched to a gene. In germline, CDR1 is MNHEY, CDR2 SMNVEV (reference sequence).

This clone was picked up a small number of times. This sequence joins TRBV2 and TRBJ1-1; TRBD1 matches at 7 bases. The length of the CDR3 is 14 residues. The trim removed 6 bases at V and 0 bases at J, leaving 4 bases unmatched. Germline values: CDR1 SNHLY, CDR2 FYNNEI. The CDR3 is CASSKDRVNTEAFF. CDR3 nucleotide sequence: TGTGCCAGCAGCAAAGACAGGGTGAACACTGAAGCTTTCTTT.

This clone appeared a single time. The V and J genes are TRBV7-9 and TRBJ1-3; D remains unclear. The CDR3 extends over 12 amino acids. The V end lost 3 bases, the J end lost 4 bases, and 4 bases lay between the germline ends. CDR1 is SEHNR and CDR2 is FQNEAQ in the germline V gene (reference sequence). This CDR3 is CASSFTGNTIYF. CDR3 DNA: TGTGCCAGCAGCTTTACAGGAAACACCATATATTTT. Full variable domain (remainder filled in from reference TRBV7-9 and TRBJ1-3): DTGVSQNPRHKITKRGQNVTFRCDPISEHNRLYWYRQTLGQGPEFLTYFQNEAQLEKSRLLSDRFSAERPKGSFSTLEIQRTEQGDSAMYLCASSFTGNTIYFGEGSWLTVV.

This clone turned up a few times. V is TRBV5-3 and J is TRBJ1-4, with D perhaps TRBD1 (5 bases). TRBV5-3 is an open reading frame, and its role is uncertain. With 2 bases removed from V and 6 bases from J, the gap between germline ends came to 17 bases. This CDR3 contains 16 residues. CDR3 sequence (DNA): TGTGCCAGAAGCTTTCTAGGGGTTCTGCCCCATGAAAAACTGTTTTTT. Its translation: CARSFLGVLPHEKLFF.

V and J are TRBV27 and TRBJ2-4; 10 nucleotides agree with TRBD2. This CDR3 has 16 residues. CDR1 is MNHEY, CDR2 SMNVEV, per germline (reference sequence). V was clipped by 4 bases and J by 8 bases; unmatched bases: 11. DNA for the CDR3: TGTGCCAGCAGTTCCCTTCGTACTAGCGGGACGGACATTCAGTACTTC. It translates to CASSSLRTSGTDIQYF.

This chain links TRBV12-5 with TRBJ2-7; D uncertain. The length of the CDR3 is 14 residues. Trimming left V 7 bases short and J 0 bases short, with 13 bases between. Germline V gives CDR1 LGHNT, CDR2 FRNRAP. For the CDR3, the DNA is TGTGCTAGTGTCCCCTCGGCGGACTCCTACGAGCAGTACTTC. It yields the protein CASVPSADSYEQYF.

The chain combines TRBV4-1 with TRBJ1-1; D is unclear. V gave up 5 bases and J gave up 6 bases, with 16 bases separating them. This CDR3 is built from 14 residues. The germline V gene encodes CDR1 MGHRA and CDR2 YSYEKL. The CDR3 loop is CASSIEGSLPEAFF. The DNA of the CDR3 is TGCGCCAGCAGCATAGAGGGCTCCCTGCCTGAAGCTTTCTTT.

The chain joins TRBV21-1 to TRBJ2-3; TRBD2, the D gene given by the table, was not confirmed from the DNA. TRBV21-1 is a documented pseudogene. This CDR3 is built from 16 residues. CDR3 nucleotide sequence: TGTGCCAGCAGCTACGAAGGTCTCAATCGGGCAGATACGCAGTATTTT. It translates to CASSYEGLNRADTQYF.

The chain carries TRBV5-4 and TRBJ2-3, with 7 bases fitting TRBD1. The V segment lost 4 bases and the J segment 2 bases; nucleotides outside the gene matches: 10. Germline loops: CDR1 SGHNT, CDR2 YYREEE (reference sequence). CDR3 length: 16 amino acids. The CDR3 DNA sequence: TGTGCCAGCAGCCATGGGGACAGCCGGGACACAGATACGCAGTATTTT. This sequence encodes CASSHGDSRDTDTQYF.

The chain carries TRBV7-3 and TRBJ1-1; D gene ambiguous. Germline CDR1 reads SGHTA; CDR2 reads FQGTGA. The CDR3 has 15 amino acids. The germline V and J ends were trimmed by 0 bases and 1 base, with 9 bases remaining between them. The CDR3 sequence: CASSLTRHPNTEAFF. For the CDR3, the DNA is TGTGCCAGCAGCTTAACTCGACATCCGAACACTGAAGCTTTCTTT.

V usage is TRBV27 and J usage is TRBJ2-3; tentative D call: TRBD2 (6 bases). The CDR3 has 15 amino acids. Trimming left V 5 bases short and J 1 base short, with 13 bases between. Germline V lookup: CDR1 MNHEY, CDR2 SMNVEV (reference sequence). CDR3 sequence reads: CASSPGTLRTDTQYF. The CDR3 nucleotides are TGTGCCAGCAGTCCGGGGACTCTTCGCACAGATACGCAGTATTTT.

The chain has TRBV6-5 and TRBJ2-1; D ambiguous. The CDR3 consists of 12 residues. V was shortened by 6 bases and J by 9 bases, with 12 bases between the two germline ends. The germline gives CDR1 MNHEY, CDR2 SVGAGI. The CDR3 nucleotides read TGTGCCAGCAGCCTTAGCTGGGTTGAGCAGTTCTTC. It is translated as CASSLSWVEQFF.

This chain joins TRBV25-1 and TRBJ2-1, with 7 bases aligning to TRBD1. This CDR3 contains 15 residues. V shed 4 bases, J shed 4 bases, and the junction held 7 bases outside the gene matches. The germline CDR1 and CDR2 sequences are MGHDK and SYGVNS. In DNA form, the CDR3 reads TGTGCCAGCAGTGCCCCTGGGACAGCTTACAATGAGCAGTTCTTC. It specifies CASSAPGTAYNEQFF.

This chain connects TRBV28 to TRBJ2-1, with D tentatively TRBD1 (6 bases). The V and J ends lost 3 bases and 0 bases respectively, with 18 bases between them. The CDR3 is 18 amino acids. Germline CDR1 and CDR2: MDHEN and SYDVKM. The chain's CDR3 is CASSFGGADFTSYNEQFF. The CDR3, as DNA: TGTGCCAGCAGTTTTGGGGGCGCCGACTTTACCTCCTACAATGAGCAGTTCTTC.

The chain is built from TRBV6-5 and TRBJ1-5; D perhaps matches TRBD1 (6 bases). V dropped 4 bases and J dropped 4 bases, with 17 bases sitting between them. The CDR3 contains 16 residues. Germline CDR1 is MNHEY and CDR2 is SVGAGI. DNA of the CDR3: TGTGCCAGCAGTTCAAACAGGGTAGGCCTGAATCAGCCCCAGCATTTT. The encoded protein is CASSSNRVGLNQPQHF.

V and J are TRBV27 and TRBJ1-1; TRBD1 might be the D (5 bases). Germline loops: CDR1 MNHEY, CDR2 SMNVEV (reference sequence). Trimming removed 4 bases from V and 1 base from J, with 10 bases in between. There are 14 residues in the CDR3. For the CDR3, the DNA is TGTGCCAGCAGTTACGACAGACAGAACACTGAAGCTTTCTTT. Residues: CASSYDRQNTEAFF.

The rearrangement links TRBV18 to TRBJ1-4, with 7 bases aligning to TRBD1. Germline CDR1 and CDR2: KGHSH and LQKENI. CDR3 length equals 14 residues. The V gene end was trimmed by 3 bases and the J gene end by 8 bases; junction bases not matched to a gene: 6. The chain's CDR3 is CASSPGGGEEKLFF. The CDR3 DNA is TGTGCCAGCTCACCGGGAGGGGGCGAGGAAAAACTGTTTTTT.

The V and J genes are TRBV14 and TRBJ2-3, with 8 bases identical to TRBD2. Per the germline V gene, CDR1 is SGHDN and CDR2 is FVKESK. CDR3 length: 14 residues. Trimming at V came to 5 bases and at J to 5 bases, leaving 6 bases not matched to a gene. The CDR3 bases are TGTGCCAGCAGCTTAGCGGGACCCAAAGATACGCAGTATTTT. Its protein product is CASSLAGPKDTQYF.

This clone has a handful of counts. This chain connects TRBV18 to TRBJ2-5; D possibly uses TRBD1 or TRBD2 (5 bases each). CDR3 length: 13 amino acids. Germline CDR1 is KGHSH and CDR2 is LQKENI. V lost 2 bases and J lost 7, with 11 bases in between. DNA of the CDR3: TGTGCCAGCTCACCAATAGAGGGGTCGACCCAGTACTTC. Amino acids: CASSPIEGSTQYF.